This T cell receptor beta chain stems from a study of blood T cell repertoires in COVID-19. Study context: Italy, Spain and the United States were the sources of the convalescent and acute COVID-19 samples.

The CDR3 contains 14 residues. Trimming pared 5 bases from V and 5 bases from J, leaving 15 bases between. Germline loops: CDR1 MNHEY, CDR2 SMNVEV (reference sequence). All enrollees were roughly 18 to 90 years old and from approximately 24 US areas. Donors in Cohort 3 who had recovered were those with two negative PCRs, healthcare professional clearance, or resolution of their symptoms. Here immunoSEQ multiplex PCR was the method, and the copy in TCRdb shows in-frame clones only, minus some. Of some 400,000 clones listed, 80% to 90% were seen once; the top ten hold 0.95% to 1.2%. The sequence was collected from a man younger than 40 who had recovered from COVID-19. The sample taken for sequencing was PBMCs or T cells enriched from blood (not recorded which). The chain has TRBV27 and TRBJ1-2; D possibly corresponds to TRBD1 (6 bases). The DNA of the CDR3 is TGTGCCAGCAGTGCGCCGGGACACCCTTATGGCTACACCTTC. This codes for CASSAPGHPYGYTF.